This T cell receptor (beta chain) was captured in a study of cytomegalovirus exposure and HLA in healthy donors. In the PCR, 60 Vbeta and 13 Jbeta primers were used. Libraries were prepared by immunoSEQ multiplex PCR; TCRdb keeps only in-frame clonotypes and omits some of them. The table has 90,000 to 120,000 clones, about three quarters seen once; the top ten hold about 5.4%. CDR1 is SGDLS, CDR2 YYNGEE, per germline. This CDR3 comprises 16 residues. Trimming removed 4 bases from V and 6 bases from J; junction bases left unmatched: 13. Study-wide results and limits: Beyond CMV serostatus, there was no information to go on about immune exposure. Later analysis reportedly placed an Asian-associated ancestry cluster below the roughly 700-donor mean in N-insertions. Across donors, sequencing depth was assumed by presence/absence analyses to be roughly uniform. The study put roughly 160 TCR beta chains on its list as cytomegalovirus-associated.

About this clone: The antigen remains undetermined.

V gene TRBV9 combines with J gene TRBJ2-1; TRBD1 matches 7 bases. What was sequenced was PBMCs. This TCR derives from a woman younger than 30 in good health and CMV-seropositive. CDR3 coding DNA: TGTGCCAGCAGCCCGATGTCCGACAGGGTCGGCAATGAGCAGTTCTTC. It specifies CASSPMSDRVGNEQFF.